This TCR beta chain was captured by sequencing in a study of cytomegalovirus exposure and HLA in healthy donors. Notes on the study in general: A later analysis reportedly found fewer N-insertions in an Asian-associated ancestry cluster than the roughly 680-donor mean. Differences between HLA loci emerged in a later analysis of TCR association rates, with DRB1 most and HLA-C fewest.

Primers included in the PCR were 60 Vbeta and 13 Jbeta primers. The table came from immunoSEQ multiplex PCR; TCRdb's copy has only in-frame clones and leaves some out. The repertoire consists of about 150,000 clones, with approximately 60% occurring once and the leading ten covering 6% to 8.5%. The CDR3 runs 17 residues. Germline V gene data show CDR1 as PRHDT and CDR2 as FYEKMQ (reference sequence). The junction had 16 bases not matched to a gene; V was cut back by 5 bases and J by 7 bases. This clone appeared a few times. Antigen specificity is unknown. The chain employs TRBV13 and TRBJ2-1, with TRBD2 matching over 8 bases. The TCR sequence derives from an older woman in good health and CMV-seropositive. The source material was PBMCs. DNA for the CDR3: TGTGCCAGCAGCCACTGGGGGCAAGCGGGAGAGGGAAATGAGCAGTTCTTC. Residues: CASSHWGQAGEGNEQFF.